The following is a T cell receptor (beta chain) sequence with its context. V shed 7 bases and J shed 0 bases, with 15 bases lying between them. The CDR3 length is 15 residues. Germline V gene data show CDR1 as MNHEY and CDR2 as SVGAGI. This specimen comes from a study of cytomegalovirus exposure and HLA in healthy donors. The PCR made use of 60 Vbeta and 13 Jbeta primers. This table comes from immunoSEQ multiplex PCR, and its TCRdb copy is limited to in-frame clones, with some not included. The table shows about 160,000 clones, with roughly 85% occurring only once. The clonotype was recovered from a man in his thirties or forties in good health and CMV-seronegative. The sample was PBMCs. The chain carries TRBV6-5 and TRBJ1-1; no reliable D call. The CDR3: CASITSGGVNTEAFF. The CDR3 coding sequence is TGTGCCAGCATTACCTCGGGCGGGGTGAACACTGAAGCTTTCTTT.